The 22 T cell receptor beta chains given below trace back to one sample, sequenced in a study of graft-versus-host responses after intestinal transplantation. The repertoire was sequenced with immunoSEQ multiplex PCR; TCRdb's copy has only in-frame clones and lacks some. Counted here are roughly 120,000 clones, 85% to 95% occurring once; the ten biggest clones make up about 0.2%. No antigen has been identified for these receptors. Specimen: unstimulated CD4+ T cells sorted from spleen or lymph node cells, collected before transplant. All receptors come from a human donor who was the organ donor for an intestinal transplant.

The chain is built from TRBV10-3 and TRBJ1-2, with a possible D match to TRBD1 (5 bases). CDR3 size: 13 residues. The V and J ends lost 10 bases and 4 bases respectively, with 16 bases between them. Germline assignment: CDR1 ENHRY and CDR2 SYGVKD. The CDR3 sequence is CATLQDGSYGYTF. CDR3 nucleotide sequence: TGTGCCACCCTACAGGACGGATCCTATGGCTACACCTTC.

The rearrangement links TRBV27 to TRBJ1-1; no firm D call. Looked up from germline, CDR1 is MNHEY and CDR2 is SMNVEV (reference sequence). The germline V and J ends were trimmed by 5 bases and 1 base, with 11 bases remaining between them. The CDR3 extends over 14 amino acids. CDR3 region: CASSESGPNTEAFF. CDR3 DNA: TGTGCCAGCAGTGAAAGCGGCCCGAACACTGAAGCTTTCTTT.

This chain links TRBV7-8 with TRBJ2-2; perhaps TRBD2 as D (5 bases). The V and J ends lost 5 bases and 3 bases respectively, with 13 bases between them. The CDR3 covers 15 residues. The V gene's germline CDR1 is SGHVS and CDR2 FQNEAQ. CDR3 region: CASSPRRVHTGELFF. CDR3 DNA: TGTGCCAGCAGCCCGAGGCGGGTTCACACCGGGGAGCTGTTTTTT.

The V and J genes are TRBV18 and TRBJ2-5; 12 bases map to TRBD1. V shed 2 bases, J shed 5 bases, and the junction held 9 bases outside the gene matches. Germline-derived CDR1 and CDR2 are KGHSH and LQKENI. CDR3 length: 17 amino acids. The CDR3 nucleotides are TGTGCCAGCTCACCAGGGACCGGGACAGGGGGCAGGGAGACCCAGTACTTC. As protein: CASSPGTGTGGRETQYF.

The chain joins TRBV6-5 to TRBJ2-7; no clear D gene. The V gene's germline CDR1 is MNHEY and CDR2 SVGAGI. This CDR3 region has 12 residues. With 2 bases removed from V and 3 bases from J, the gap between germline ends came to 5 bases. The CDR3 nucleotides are TGTGCCAGCAGTTACCCCGGCTACGAGCAGTACTTC. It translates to CASSYPGYEQYF.

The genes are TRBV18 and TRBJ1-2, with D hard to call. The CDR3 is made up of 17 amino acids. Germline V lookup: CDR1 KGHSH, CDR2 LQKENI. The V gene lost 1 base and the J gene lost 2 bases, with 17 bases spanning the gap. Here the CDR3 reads CASSPQSISGANYGYTF. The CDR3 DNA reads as TGTGCCAGCTCACCACAGAGCATCTCGGGAGCGAACTATGGCTACACCTTC.

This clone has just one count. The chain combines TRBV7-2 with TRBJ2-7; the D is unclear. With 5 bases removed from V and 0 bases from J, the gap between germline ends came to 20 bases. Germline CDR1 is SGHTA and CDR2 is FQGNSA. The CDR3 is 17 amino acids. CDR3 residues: CASSPTNWAKGSYEQYF. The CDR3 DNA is TGTGCCAGCAGCCCCACAAATTGGGCCAAGGGCTCCTACGAGCAGTACTTC.

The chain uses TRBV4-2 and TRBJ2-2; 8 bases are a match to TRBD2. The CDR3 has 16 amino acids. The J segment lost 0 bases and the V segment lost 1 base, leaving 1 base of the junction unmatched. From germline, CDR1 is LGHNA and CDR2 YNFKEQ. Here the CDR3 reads CASSQGGLANTGELFF. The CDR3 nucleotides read TGTGCCAGCAGCCAAGGGGGACTAGCGAACACCGGGGAGCTGTTTTTT.

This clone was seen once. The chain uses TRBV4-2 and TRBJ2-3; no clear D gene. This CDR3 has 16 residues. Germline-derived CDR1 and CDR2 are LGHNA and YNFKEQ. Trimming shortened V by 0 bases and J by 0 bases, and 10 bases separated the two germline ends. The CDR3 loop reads CASSQEGNPSTDTQYF. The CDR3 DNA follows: TGTGCCAGCAGCCAAGAGGGCAACCCTAGCACAGATACGCAGTATTTT.

The CDR3 region is CASTLLGAATYEQYF. CDR3 nucleotide sequence: TGTGCCAGCACCCTTTTGGGAGCGGCTACCTACGAGCAGTACTTC. The V gene is TRBV6-5, the J gene TRBJ2-7, with D maybe TRBD2 (5 bases). The V end was cut by 7 bases, the J end by 2 bases, with 18 bases between. Germline CDR1 MNHEY, CDR2 SVGAGI. The CDR3 is 15 residues long.

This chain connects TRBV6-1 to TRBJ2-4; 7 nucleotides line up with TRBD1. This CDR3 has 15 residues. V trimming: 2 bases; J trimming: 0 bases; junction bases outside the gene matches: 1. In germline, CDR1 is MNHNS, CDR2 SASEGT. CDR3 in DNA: TGTGCCAGCAGTGAAAGACAGGGAGCCAAAAACATTCAGTACTTC. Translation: CASSERQGAKNIQYF.

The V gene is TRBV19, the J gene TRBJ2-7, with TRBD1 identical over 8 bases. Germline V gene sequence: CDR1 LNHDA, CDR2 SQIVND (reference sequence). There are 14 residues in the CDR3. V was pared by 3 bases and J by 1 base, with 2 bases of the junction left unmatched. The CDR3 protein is CASSMTGASYEQYF. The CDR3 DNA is TGTGCCAGTAGTATGACAGGGGCTTCCTACGAGCAGTACTTC. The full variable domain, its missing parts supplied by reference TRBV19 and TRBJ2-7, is DGGITQSPKYLFRKEGQNVTLSCEQNLNHDAMYWYRQDPGQGLRLIYYSQIVNDFQKGDIAEGYSVSREKKESFPLTVTSAQKNPTAFYLCASSMTGASYEQYFGPGTRLTVT.

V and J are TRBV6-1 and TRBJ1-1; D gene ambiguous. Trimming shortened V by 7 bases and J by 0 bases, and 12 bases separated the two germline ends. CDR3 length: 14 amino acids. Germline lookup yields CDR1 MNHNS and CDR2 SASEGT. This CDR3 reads CASNPLGLNTEAFF. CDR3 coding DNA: TGTGCCAGCAACCCCCTGGGATTGAACACTGAAGCTTTCTTT.

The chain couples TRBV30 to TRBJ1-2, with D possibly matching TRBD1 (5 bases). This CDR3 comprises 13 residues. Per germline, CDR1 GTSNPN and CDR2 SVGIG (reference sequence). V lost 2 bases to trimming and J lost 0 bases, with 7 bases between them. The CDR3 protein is CAWSSTANYGYTF. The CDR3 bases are TGTGCCTGGAGTTCGACAGCTAACTATGGCTACACCTTC.

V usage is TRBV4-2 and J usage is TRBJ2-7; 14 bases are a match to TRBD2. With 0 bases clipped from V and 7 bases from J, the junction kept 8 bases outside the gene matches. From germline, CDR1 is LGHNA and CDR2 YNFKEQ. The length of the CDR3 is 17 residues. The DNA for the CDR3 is TGTGCCAGCAGCCAAGACCAGGGACTAGCGGGAGAGAATGAGCAGTACTTC. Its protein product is CASSQDQGLAGENEQYF.

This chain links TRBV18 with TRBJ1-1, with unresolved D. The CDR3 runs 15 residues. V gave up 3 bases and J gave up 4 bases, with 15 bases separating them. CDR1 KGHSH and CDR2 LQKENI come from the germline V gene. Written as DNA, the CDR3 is TGTGCCAGCTCACCTTCCGCGACCGTGGGCACTGAAGCTTTCTTT. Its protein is CASSPSATVGTEAFF.

The CDR3 region is CASSISLGTVSTDTQYF. CDR3 nucleotides: TGTGCCAGTAGTATATCTTTAGGGACAGTAAGCACAGATACGCAGTATTTT. The V gene is TRBV19, the J gene TRBJ2-3; TRBD1 matches at 7 bases. The germline V gene has CDR1 LNHDA and CDR2 SQIVND (reference sequence). The length of the CDR3 is 17 residues. Trimming took 2 bases from V and 0 from J; bases not matched to a gene: 8.

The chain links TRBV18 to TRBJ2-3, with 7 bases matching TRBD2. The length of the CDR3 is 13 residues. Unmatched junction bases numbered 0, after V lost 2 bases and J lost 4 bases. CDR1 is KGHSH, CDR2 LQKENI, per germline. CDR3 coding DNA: TGTGCCAGCTCACCAGGGGGGGCAGATACGCAGTATTTT. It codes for CASSPGGADTQYF.

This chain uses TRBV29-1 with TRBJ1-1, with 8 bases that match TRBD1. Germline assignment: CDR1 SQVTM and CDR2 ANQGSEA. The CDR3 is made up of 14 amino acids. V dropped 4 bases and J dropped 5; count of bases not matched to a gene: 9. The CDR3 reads CSVASTGGGTEAFF. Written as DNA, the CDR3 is TGCAGCGTTGCGAGCACAGGGGGAGGTACTGAAGCTTTCTTT.

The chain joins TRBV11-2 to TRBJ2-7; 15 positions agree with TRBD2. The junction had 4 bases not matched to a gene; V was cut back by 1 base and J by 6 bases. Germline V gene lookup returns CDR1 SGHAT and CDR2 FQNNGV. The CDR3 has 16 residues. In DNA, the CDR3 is TGTGCCAGCAGCTTAGGGCCGGGACTAGCGGGAGGCGAGCAGTACTTC. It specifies CASSLGPGLAGGEQYF.

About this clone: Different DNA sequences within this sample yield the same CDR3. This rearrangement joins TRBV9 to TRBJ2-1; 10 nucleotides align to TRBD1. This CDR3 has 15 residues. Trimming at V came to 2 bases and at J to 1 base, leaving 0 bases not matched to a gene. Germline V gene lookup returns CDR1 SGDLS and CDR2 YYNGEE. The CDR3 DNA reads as TGTGCCAGCAGCGTGGGACAGGGGTCCTACAATGAGCAGTTCTTC. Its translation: CASSVGQGSYNEQFF.

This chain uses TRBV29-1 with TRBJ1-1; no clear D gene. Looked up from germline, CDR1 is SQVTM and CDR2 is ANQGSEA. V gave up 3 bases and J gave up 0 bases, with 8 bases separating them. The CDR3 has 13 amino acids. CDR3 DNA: TGCAGCGTTGATAGAGCGATGAACACTGAAGCTTTCTTT. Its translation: CSVDRAMNTEAFF.